Listed below are T cell receptor beta chains from one sample, sequenced in a study of blood T cells in healthy people across ages. TCRdb passed the 5' RACE reads through MiXCR, listing each CDR3 protein once. Among about 1.6 million distinct CDR3 sequences, about 31% were seen once, and the ten largest hold 11%. The sample comprised blood. The receptors were gathered from a woman aged 25 to 39 in good health. CDR3s include the opening cysteine and the closing phenylalanine or tryptophan. The order of the fields is J gene, V gene, CDR3 protein.

J: TRBJ1-1; V: TRBV5-6; CDR3: CASSLNLGDTEAFF
J: TRBJ2-1; V: TRBV6-5; CDR3: CASSYTDRGPKSYNEQFF
J: TRBJ1-1; V: TRBV4-2; CDR3: CASSQEGTEVFF
J: TRBJ1-1; V: TRBV5-1; CDR3: CASSTGTGGEPEAFF
J: TRBJ2-1; V: TRBV7-3; CDR3: CASSLRGGGSYNEQFF
J: TRBJ2-1; V: TRBV27; CDR3: CASSLSSGDFHNEQFF
J: TRBJ2-7; V: TRBV7-7; CDR3: CASSLSLANEQYF
J: TRBJ2-7; V: TRBV28; CDR3: CASGTPGQGANEQYF
J: TRBJ2-3; V: TRBV6-2/TRBV6-3; CDR3: CASSYSMRGGSTDTQYF
J: TRBJ1-6; V: TRBV4-1; CDR3: CASEGGSYSPLHF
J: TRBJ2-1; V: TRBV3-1; CDR3: CASSQDPPQEQFF
J: TRBJ1-2; V: TRBV9; CDR3: CASSATHGVPNYGYTF
J: TRBJ2-3; V: TRBV27; CDR3: CASSTRWDRIDTQYF
J: TRBJ2-5; V: TRBV5-1; CDR3: CASSVQVGGETQYF
J: TRBJ2-3; V: TRBV6-1; CDR3: CASSVGTSGRQDTQYF
J: TRBJ2-7; V: TRBV4-1; CDR3: CASSARTGGASYEQDF